These 30 T cell receptor beta chains share one sample of origin, sequenced in a study of T cells after yellow fever vaccination. MiXCR, run by TCRdb on the 5' RACE reads, gives a single entry per CDR3 protein. The sample lists over 200,000 distinct CDR3 sequences, about 7% seen once, with approximately 0.99% in the top ten. The sequencing here drew on CD4+ T cells sorted from PBMCs, taken on the day of the yellow fever booster vaccination. The receptors derive from a man under 40 who received the YFV17D yellow fever vaccine.

This clonotype was detected ten times or more. This chain links TRBV24-1 with TRBJ2-3; TRBD1 matches at 9 bases. This CDR3 is built from 15 residues. After removal of 4 bases from V and 5 bases from J, the junction contained 6 bases not matched to a gene. CDR1 and CDR2 (germline): KGHDR, SFDVKD. DNA for the CDR3: TGTGCCACCAGTGACTTTACAGGGGGCGGAGATACGCAGTATTTT. Translation gives CATSDFTGGGDTQYF.

This clonotype was picked up a small number of times. V and J are TRBV20-1 and TRBJ2-1; 11 positions match TRBD2. This CDR3 has 19 amino acids. Looked up from germline, CDR1 is DFQATT and CDR2 is SNEGSKA (reference sequence). V was clipped by 1 base and J by 3 bases; unmatched bases: 14. In nucleotides, the CDR3 is TGCAGTGCTAGAGCTTCGGGGGGTAGCGGGAGGGCCTTCTACAATGAGCAGTTCTTC. Protein: CSARASGGSGRAFYNEQFF.

The chain is built from TRBV27 and TRBJ1-1; D call uncertain. The CDR3 has 14 residues. V was clipped by 0 bases and J by 4 bases, with 9 bases between them. CDR1 is MNHEY and CDR2 is SMNVEV in the germline V gene (reference sequence). The CDR3 loop reads CASSLSTEVTEAFF. CDR3 nucleotides: TGTGCCAGCAGTTTATCTACAGAGGTCACTGAAGCTTTCTTT.

This clonotype was counted many times. The V gene is TRBV12-5, the J gene TRBJ2-1; a possible D gene is TRBD2 (5 bases). CDR1 and CDR2 from the germline V gene are LGHNT and FRNRAP. This CDR3 has 17 amino acids. V lost 0 bases to trimming and J lost 8 bases, with 20 bases between them. The CDR3 DNA is TGTGCTAGTGGTTTGGTAAGCGGCCAAACCCGTAAGCATGAGCAGTTCTTC. Translating it yields CASGLVSGQTRKHEQFF.

This clonotype has a count of ten or more. The chain is built from TRBV7-2 and TRBJ2-7, with a tentative D call TRBD2 (6 bases). Trimming left V 0 bases short and J 3 bases short, with 12 bases between. Germline V lookup: CDR1 SGHTA, CDR2 FQGNSA. CDR3 length equals 15 residues. CDR3 region: CASSLARRRGYEQYF. As DNA, the CDR3 is TGTGCCAGCAGCTTAGCGCGGCGGAGGGGCTACGAGCAGTACTTC.

This clonotype has just a few counts. The rearrangement links TRBV28 to TRBJ1-1, with TRBD1 matching over 9 bases. V was pared by 5 bases and J by 4 bases, with 8 bases of the junction left unmatched. Germline assignment: CDR1 MDHEN and CDR2 SYDVKM. The CDR3 is 15 amino acids. DNA of the CDR3: TGTGCCAGCAGTCTTAGACAGGGGGTTTTCACTGAAGCTTTCTTT. Its protein product is CASSLRQGVFTEAFF.

This chain links TRBV29-1 with TRBJ2-2; the match to TRBD2 covers 7 bases. Germline V gene data show CDR1 as SQVTM and CDR2 as ANQGSEA. V lost 4 bases, J lost 0 bases, and 8 bases stayed unmatched. The CDR3 is made up of 16 amino acids. The CDR3: CSVGLGGGANTGELFF. Written as DNA, the CDR3 is TGCAGCGTTGGCCTCGGGGGAGGGGCGAACACCGGGGAGCTGTTTTTT.

In its sample, this clonotype was seen a few times. The genes are TRBV9 and TRBJ2-1, with TRBD1 matching 10 bases. The germline gives CDR1 SGDLS, CDR2 YYNGEE. The CDR3 runs to 13 residues. With 5 bases clipped from V and 8 bases from J, the junction kept 4 bases outside the gene matches. The CDR3 region is CASRGTGDYEQFF. The CDR3 DNA follows: TGTGCCAGCAGGGGGACAGGGGATTATGAGCAGTTCTTC.

In its sample, this clonotype was seen a few times. The V call is TRBV19, the J call TRBJ2-1; 12 bases are a match to TRBD1. Germline CDR1 is LNHDA and CDR2 is SQIVND (reference sequence). The CDR3 runs 17 residues. V dropped 2 bases and J dropped 6; count of bases not matched to a gene: 8. The CDR3, as DNA: TGTGCCAGTAGTATAATGAGGGACAGGGGGCGCATCAATGAGCAGTTCTTC. The encoded protein is CASSIMRDRGRINEQFF.

On this clonotype itself: Relative to the germline gene, one junction end is altered; a read error may explain this. The chain couples TRBV12-3 or TRBV12-4 to TRBJ2-5, with TRBD2 matching over 9 bases. The CDR3 runs to 18 residues. The CDR3 bases are TGTGCCATCAGTTTAGCTGGATGGCGGCTAGCGGGGCAAGAGACCCAGTACTTC. As protein: CAISLAGWRLAGQETQYF.

There are a few counts of this clonotype. Here the CDR3 DNA reads TGCAGTGCTAGTTTCGACGCGCTGGCCTATCAGCCCCAGCATTTT. Translating it yields CSASFDALAYQPQHF. This chain links TRBV20-1 with TRBJ1-5; D ambiguous. The CDR3 length is 15 residues. Germline V gives CDR1 DFQATT, CDR2 SNEGSKA (reference sequence). V was shortened by 3 bases and J by 5 bases, with 17 bases between the two germline ends.

V is TRBV3-1 and J is TRBJ2-2, with D possibly being TRBD1 or TRBD2 (5 bases each). The CDR3 length is 17 residues. Germline CDR1 LGHDT, CDR2 YNNKEL (reference sequence). Deletions cut 4 bases from V and 2 bases from J, with 17 bases between. This CDR3 is CASSPRPGTKNTGELFF. CDR3 nucleotides: TGTGCCAGCAGCCCCAGACCCGGGACCAAAAACACCGGGGAGCTGTTTTTT.

A word on this clonotype: Sequence at one end of the junction differs from germline and may be a read error. The V and J genes are TRBV12-3 or TRBV12-4 and TRBJ1-1; tentative D call: TRBD1 (6 bases). The CDR3 consists of 14 residues. This CDR3 is CASSLGRGGGDRPF. The CDR3 DNA reads as TGTGCCAGCAGTTTAGGTAGGGGGGGGGGTGACCGCCCTTTT.

This clonotype was counted at least ten times. The chain combines TRBV28 with TRBJ2-7; 9 bases align to TRBD2. The V gene end was trimmed by 6 bases and the J gene end by 4 bases; junction bases not matched to a gene: 16. The V gene's germline CDR1 is MDHEN and CDR2 SYDVKM. The CDR3 sequence is 17 residues long. This CDR3 reads CASRGGLAGTGLYEQYF. CDR3 DNA: TGTGCCAGCAGGGGAGGGCTAGCGGGAACCGGATTGTACGAGCAGTACTTC.

In its sample, this clonotype was seen many times. The chain uses TRBV12-3 or TRBV12-4 and TRBJ2-1, with 11 bases lining up with TRBD2. The V and J ends lost 4 bases and 6 bases, in that order; junction bases with no gene match: 2. This CDR3 has 14 residues. CDR3 in DNA: TGTGCCAGCAGTTATACTAGCGGGAGCAATGAGCAGTTCTTC. This codes for CASSYTSGSNEQFF.

This clonotype was found many times. This chain joins TRBV18 and TRBJ2-7, with TRBD2 matching over 8 bases. The CDR3 runs 15 residues. V was pared by 2 bases and J by 3 bases, with 6 bases of the junction left unmatched. Germline CDR1 and CDR2: KGHSH and LQKENI. CDR3 bases: TGTGCCAGCTCACCAAACAAGGGACTAGGCTACGAGCAGTACTTC. The encoded protein is CASSPNKGLGYEQYF.

For this clonotype: With a much larger clone just one base away, this may be a read error. In nucleotides, the CDR3 is TGTGCCTGGAGTGCTCTCAGGGGGCGCACAGTTACGCAGTATTTT. Protein sequence: CAWSALRGRTVTQYF. The chain recombines TRBV30 with TRBJ2-3; the match to TRBD1 covers 8 bases. The germline V gene has CDR1 GTSNPN and CDR2 SVGIG (reference sequence). This CDR3 comprises 15 residues.

This chain connects TRBV12-3 or TRBV12-4 to TRBJ2-3; 9 positions match TRBD1. J lost 8 bases, V lost 5 bases, and 5 bases had no gene match. This CDR3 contains 13 residues. CDR3 loop: CASSPRTGATQYF. DNA of the CDR3: TGTGCCAGCAGTCCCCGGACAGGGGCTACGCAGTATTTT.

V usage is TRBV3-1 and J usage is TRBJ2-2; 10 bases match TRBD1. This CDR3 is built from 16 residues. V lost 1 base and J lost 7; bases outside the gene matches: 6. Germline V CDR1 and CDR2: LGHDT, YNNKEL (reference sequence). The CDR3 is CASSQGDRGRIGELFF. CDR3 bases: TGTGCCAGCAGCCAAGGGGACAGGGGAAGAATCGGGGAGCTGTTTTTT.

This clonotype was counted between two and nine times. This rearrangement joins TRBV18 to TRBJ2-7; perhaps TRBD2 as D (6 bases). Germline CDR1 is KGHSH and CDR2 is LQKENI. V lost 6 bases and J 1 base, leaving 10 bases between the germline ends. The CDR3 is 13 residues long. The CDR3 nucleotides read TGTGCCAGCTCGCCCGGGACTTCCTACGAGCAGTACTTC. As protein: CASSPGTSYEQYF.

V gene TRBV20-1 combines with J gene TRBJ2-1; D ambiguous. V lost 1 base and J lost 0, with 7 bases in between. CDR1 DFQATT and CDR2 SNEGSKA come from the germline V gene (reference sequence). There are 14 residues in the CDR3. The CDR3 sequence is CSARVMSSYNEQFF. The CDR3 DNA reads as TGCAGTGCTAGAGTGATGAGCTCCTACAATGAGCAGTTCTTC.

Ten or more counts support this clonotype. The V and J genes are TRBV29-1 and TRBJ2-1; D gene ambiguous. The CDR3 is made up of 14 amino acids. Per germline, CDR1 SQVTM and CDR2 ANQGSEA. The V end was cut by 6 bases, the J end by 3 bases, with 15 bases between. CDR3: CSVSARTYYNEQFF. The CDR3 DNA follows: TGCAGCGTCTCTGCTAGAACCTACTACAATGAGCAGTTCTTC.

V usage is TRBV28 and J usage is TRBJ2-1; 8 bases are a match to TRBD2. Germline V lookup: CDR1 MDHEN, CDR2 SYDVKM. The CDR3 is made up of 14 amino acids. The trim removed 8 bases at V and 6 bases at J, leaving 9 bases unmatched. CDR3 in amino acids: CASERAGVSNEQFF. Here the CDR3 DNA reads TGTGCCAGCGAGCGAGCGGGAGTCAGCAATGAGCAGTTCTTC.

J is TRBJ2-3 and V is TRBV15; TRBD2 matches at 11 bases. The ends lost 1 base at V and 3 bases at J; junction bases unmatched: 6. The CDR3 extends over 17 amino acids. Germline V CDR1 and CDR2: LNHNV, YYDKDF (reference sequence). The chain's CDR3 is CATSRGITSGSTDTQYF. As DNA, the CDR3 is TGTGCCACCAGCAGAGGAATAACTAGCGGGAGTACAGATACGCAGTATTTT.

This clonotype was picked up many times. The genes are TRBV3-1 and TRBJ2-6; a weak D match, TRBD1 (6 bases). CDR3 length: 15 residues. V was cut by 5 bases and J by 0 bases, with 8 bases left in between. Germline V lookup: CDR1 LGHDT, CDR2 YNNKEL (reference sequence). CDR3 protein: CASSGQSSGANVLTF. CDR3 bases: TGTGCCAGCAGCGGACAGAGCTCTGGGGCCAACGTCCTGACTTTC.

On this clonotype: A much larger clone lies one base from this, so it may be a read error. The V gene is TRBV7-2, the J gene TRBJ2-3; D is unresolved. The germline CDR1 and CDR2 sequences are SGHTA and FQGNSA. This CDR3 has 13 residues. V lost 4 bases to trimming and J lost 2 bases, with 7 bases between them. CDR3 sequence: CASSSEFTDTQYF. In DNA, the CDR3 is TGTGCCAGCAGCTCCGAGTTCACAGATACGCAGTATTTT.

This clonotype was detected many times. The chain has TRBV3-1 and TRBJ2-3; tentatively, D is TRBD1 or TRBD2 (5 bases each). Trimming took off 2 bases at V and 1 base at J, with 7 bases between the two ends. There are 14 residues in the CDR3. Germline CDR1 is LGHDT and CDR2 is YNNKEL (reference sequence). The CDR3 is CASSQRGGTDTQYF. The CDR3 bases are TGTGCCAGCAGCCAAAGAGGGGGCACAGATACGCAGTATTTT.

This clonotype was recorded at least ten times. One junction end disagrees with the germline gene, perhaps due to a read error. V is TRBV7-2 and J is TRBJ2-3; a weak D match, TRBD2 (5 bases). CDR1 SGHTA and CDR2 FQGNSA come from the germline V gene. CDR3 length: 14 residues. Written as DNA, the CDR3 is TGCGCCAGCAGCTTGGCGGGTCACACAGATACGCAGTATTTT. Translated, it gives CASSLAGHTDTQYF.

The genes are TRBV12-3 or TRBV12-4 and TRBJ2-7; weak D call: TRBD1 (6 bases). The CDR3 has 14 amino acids. Trimming stripped 3 bases from V and 2 bases from J, with 11 bases between. In DNA form, the CDR3 reads TGTGCCAGCAGTTTTTATGAGGGGGCCTACGAGCAGTACTTC. This translates into CASSFYEGAYEQYF.

The chain combines TRBV6-4 with TRBJ1-2, with D maybe TRBD1 (6 bases). The CDR3 covers 14 residues. Trimming stripped 4 bases from V and 7 bases from J, with 16 bases between. Germline CDR1 reads MRHNA; CDR2 reads SNTAGT. The chain's CDR3 is CASSAQQGAGGYTF. As DNA, the CDR3 is TGTGCCAGCAGTGCGCAACAGGGTGCGGGTGGCTACACCTTC.